Each of the 15 T cell receptor beta chains below was sequenced from the same sample in a study of shared clonotypes between healthy human individuals. This table comes from immunoSEQ multiplex PCR, and its TCRdb copy is limited to in-frame clones, with some not included. The sample records about 960,000 clones, less than 85% being singletons. Sequencing used memory CD4+ T cells sorted from blood. The subset here: CD45RA-negative fraction. Receptors originate from a man between 18 and 29 years old in good health.

The chain couples TRBV27 to TRBJ2-7, with D maybe TRBD2 (5 bases). The CDR3 has 15 residues. Per germline, CDR1 MNHEY and CDR2 SMNVEV (reference sequence). Trimming stripped 3 bases from V and 2 bases from J, with 14 bases between. DNA for the CDR3: TGTGCCAGCAGTTTCCTGGACTTAAACCCCTACGAGCAGTACTTC. It yields the protein CASSFLDLNPYEQYF.

V and J are TRBV4-1 and TRBJ2-2, with D uncertain. With 2 bases removed from V and 1 base from J, the gap between germline ends came to 11 bases. CDR1 and CDR2 from the germline V gene are MGHRA and YSYEKL. The CDR3 runs 16 residues. The CDR3 sequence is CASSQLSKGNTGELFF. As DNA, the CDR3 is TGCGCCAGCAGCCAACTTTCTAAGGGGAACACCGGGGAGCTGTTTTTT.

The chain carries TRBV6-1 and TRBJ2-2; a weak D match, TRBD1 (5 bases). Trimming pared 4 bases from V and 7 bases from J, leaving 13 bases between. CDR1 is MNHNS, CDR2 SASEGT, per germline. The CDR3 consists of 14 residues. This CDR3 reads CASSGTRAGGELFF. The DNA for the CDR3 is TGTGCCAGCAGTGGGACCAGGGCCGGCGGGGAGCTGTTTTTT.

The rearrangement uses TRBV29-1 and TRBJ2-2; D uncertain. The V end lost 3 bases, the J end lost 3 bases, and 8 bases lay between the germline ends. Per germline, CDR1 SQVTM and CDR2 ANQGSEA. The CDR3 extends over 13 amino acids. The CDR3, as DNA: TGCAGCGTTGATGAACAGCACACCGGGGAGCTGTTTTTT. Protein: CSVDEQHTGELFF.

This rearrangement joins TRBV2 to TRBJ2-3; unclear D gene. The CDR3 extends over 15 amino acids. Between the trimmed V and J ends, which lost 6 bases and 0 bases, there was a span of 13 bases. Germline CDR1 and CDR2: SNHLY and FYNNEI. This chain's CDR3 is CASRAYHPSTDTQYF. The DNA for the CDR3 is TGTGCCAGCAGGGCGTATCACCCGAGCACAGATACGCAGTATTTT. The entire variable domain, with the rest obtained from reference TRBV2 and TRBJ2-3, is as follows: EPEVTQTPSHQVTQMGQEVILRCVPISNHLYFYWYRQILGQKVEFLVSFYNNEISEKSEIFDDQFSVERPDGSNFTLKIRSTKLEDSAMYFCASRAYHPSTDTQYFGPGTRLTVL.

The J gene is TRBJ1-3, the V gene TRBV7-2; D unclear. The CDR3 has 14 amino acids. Germline V CDR1 and CDR2: SGHTA, FQGNSA. V dropped 0 bases and J dropped 2 bases, with 5 bases sitting between them. The CDR3 region is CASSLASAGNTIYF. In DNA, the CDR3 is TGTGCCAGCAGCTTAGCTTCGGCTGGAAACACCATATATTTT.

The CDR3 bases are TGTGCCAGCAGCTTGACTAGCGGGGGCACAGATACGCAGTATTTT. Protein sequence: CASSLTSGGTDTQYF. This chain uses TRBV7-9 with TRBJ2-3; 11 bases are a match to TRBD2. The CDR3 contains 15 residues. The germline V gene encodes CDR1 SEHNR and CDR2 FQNEAQ (reference sequence). V lost 3 bases to trimming and J lost 1 base; unmatched junction nucleotides: 0.

This sequence joins TRBV5-1 and TRBJ2-7; D possibly uses TRBD1 or TRBD2 (5 bases each). Trimming left V 4 bases short and J 2 bases short, with 16 bases between. Germline V gene lookup returns CDR1 SGHRS and CDR2 YFSETQ. This CDR3 is 15 amino acids long. CDR3 nucleotide sequence: TGCGCCAGCAGCAAGGGGACGGTTGGTCCCTACGAGCAGTACTTC. It yields the protein CASSKGTVGPYEQYF.

The sample holds one count of this clone. The CDR3 spells CASSLDGVANEKLFF. The CDR3 DNA reads TGTGCCAGCAGCTTAGACGGGGTGGCTAATGAAAAACTGTTTTTT. The J gene is TRBJ1-4, the V gene TRBV7-2; D gene uncertain. Between the trimmed V and J ends, which lost 1 base and 3 bases, there was a span of 9 bases. This CDR3 has 15 amino acids. Germline V gene sequence: CDR1 SGHTA, CDR2 FQGNSA.

This clone turned up a few times. This CDR3 is CASSFGGRFFYF. The DNA for the CDR3 is TGTGCCAGTAGCTTTGGGGGCCGTTTCTTCTACTTC. The chain employs TRBV19 and TRBJ2-7; tentatively, D is TRBD1 (6 bases). The CDR3 runs 12 residues. Germline V gives CDR1 LNHDA, CDR2 SQIVND (reference sequence). V dropped 6 bases and J dropped 13 bases, with 19 bases sitting between them.

A few counts support this clone. The chain is built from TRBV6-5 and TRBJ1-4, with D perhaps matching TRBD1 (6 bases). V gave up 0 bases and J gave up 7 bases, with 12 bases separating them. CDR1 and CDR2 (germline): MNHEY, SVGAGI. CDR3 length: 15 residues. CDR3: CASSYSSGAGEKLFF. The CDR3 DNA is TGTGCCAGCAGTTACTCGTCAGGGGCGGGTGAAAAACTGTTTTTT.

Points on this clone: Other DNA sequences within the sample encode an identical CDR3. V gene TRBV2 combines with J gene TRBJ2-5; the D gene is possibly TRBD2 (5 bases). Trimming cost V 6 bases and J 1 base, with 12 bases left between them. CDR3 length: 14 residues. The germline V gene has CDR1 SNHLY and CDR2 FYNNEI. CDR3 sequence reads: CASRDSSVQETQYF. The CDR3 coding sequence is TGTGCCAGCAGGGACTCATCGGTCCAAGAGACCCAGTACTTC.

V gene TRBV5-4 combines with J gene TRBJ2-1; 12 bases map to TRBD2. In germline, CDR1 is SGHNT, CDR2 YYREEE (reference sequence). CDR3 length: 15 amino acids. The trim removed 2 bases at V and 8 bases at J, leaving 5 bases unmatched. The DNA of the CDR3 is TGTGCCAGCAGCTTCAGACTAGCGGGGGCCGATGAGCAGTTCTTC. It codes for CASSFRLAGADEQFF.

The chain joins TRBV5-6 to TRBJ1-3, with D possibly matching TRBD1 (5 bases). Germline V CDR1 and CDR2: SGHDT, YYEEEE. The V end lost 2 bases, the J end lost 3 bases, and 15 bases lay between the germline ends. CDR3 length: 16 residues. As DNA, the CDR3 is TGTGCCAGCAGCTTCCCCTTTAGCGGGGGTGGAAACACCATATATTTT. Residues: CASSFPFSGGGNTIYF.

This rearrangement joins TRBV19 to TRBJ1-1; 7 bases are a match to TRBD1. CDR3 length equals 16 residues. Trimming cost V 1 base and J 1 base; bases outside gene matches: 6. Germline V CDR1 and CDR2: LNHDA, SQIVND (reference sequence). The CDR3, as DNA: TGTGCCAGTAGTATAGGTGGAGGGACAGAGAACACTGAAGCTTTCTTT. Protein product: CASSIGGGTENTEAFF.